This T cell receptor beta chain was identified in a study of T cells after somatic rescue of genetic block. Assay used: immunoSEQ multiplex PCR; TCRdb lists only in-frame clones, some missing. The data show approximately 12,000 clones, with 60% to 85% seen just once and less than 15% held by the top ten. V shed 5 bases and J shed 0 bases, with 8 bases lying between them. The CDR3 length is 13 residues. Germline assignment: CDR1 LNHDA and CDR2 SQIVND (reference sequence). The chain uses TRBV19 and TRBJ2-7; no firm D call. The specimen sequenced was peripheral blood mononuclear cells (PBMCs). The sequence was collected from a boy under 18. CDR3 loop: CASSSPGSYEQYF. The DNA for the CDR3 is TGTGCCAGTAGTTCTCCCGGCTCCTACGAGCAGTACTTC.